The clone carrying this T cell receptor (beta chain) has more than one count but fewer than ten. The antigen is not known. The CDR3 covers 13 residues. The V gene's germline CDR1 is SGHTA and CDR2 FQGNSA. V lost 1 base, J lost 11 bases, and 12 bases lay in between. The data stem from a study of T cell repertoires in cytomegalovirus infection. Whole-study findings and limits: The study found HLA-C-restricted CMV-specific TCR beta clonotypes dominating the ex vivo response. The study identified carriers of CMV plus the relevant HLA from cumulative public TCR beta family frequency.

TCRdb passed the reads through MiXCR, listing each CDR3 protein once. The data show approximately 190,000 distinct CDR3 sequences, approximately 28% seen once. J is TRBJ1-5 and V is TRBV7-2, with TRBD1 as a possible D gene (5 bases). The sequencing sample was made of PBMCs. The sequence came from a human donor in good health (CMV status not recorded). Some clones in this sample may be carry-over from other donors' samples. In nucleotides, the CDR3 is TGTGCCAGCAGCTTAGGACCCGGAGGGGCCCAGCATTTT. Translating gives CASSLGPGGAQHF.